This T cell receptor (beta chain) was captured by sequencing in a study of T cell changes during pregnancy in multiple sclerosis. The assay was immunoSEQ multiplex PCR, and TCRdb's table has in-frame clones only and misses some. The data hold 45,000 to 50,000 clones, with roughly 93% observed a single time. The V gene lost 5 bases and the J gene lost 1 base, with 9 bases spanning the gap. Germline-derived CDR1 and CDR2 are SGHTA and FQGNSA. The CDR3 contains 15 residues. The source is a female donor in good health, enrolled as a control in a pregnancy study. The specimen comprised CD4+ T cells from peripheral blood mononuclear cells, sampled in the second trimester of pregnancy. J is TRBJ2-6 and V is TRBV7-2; no clear D gene. Written as DNA, the CDR3 is TGTGCCAGCAGCCTCATGGAGTCTGGGGCCAACGTCCTGACTTTC. Encoded protein: CASSLMESGANVLTF.